The clone carrying this TCR beta chain appeared a few times. Measured with immunoSEQ multiplex PCR; TCRdb has only the in-frame clones, and not every one. The profile shows about 43,000 clones, roughly 92% of them singletons. V shed 6 bases and J shed 8 bases, with 13 bases lying between them. The length of the CDR3 is 12 residues. Germline V gene lookup returns CDR1 MNHEY and CDR2 SVGAGI. This sample is part of a study of tissue T cells after allogeneic stem cell transplantation. The clonotype originates from a woman aged 35 to 70 who later had graft-versus-host disease after an allogeneic stem cell transplant. The sequencing here drew on blood, taken before transplantation. V usage is TRBV6-5 and J usage is TRBJ1-1, with D tentatively TRBD1 (6 bases). CDR3 sequence reads: CASRPTTGEAFF. CDR3 DNA: TGTGCCAGCAGACCAACTACAGGGGAAGCTTTCTTT.